What follows describes a single TCR beta chain. Its specificity is not known. Profiled with immunoSEQ multiplex PCR; TCRdb holds only in-frame clones, not every one. The sample holds some 2,400,000 clones, roughly 95% seen once. This specimen comes from a study of shared clonotypes between healthy human individuals. Study in general: Three plates each covered CD4 naive and memory; CD8 naive two, CD8 memory one. Broader study findings: Generation probabilities were higher for clonotypes shared across all four sorted-subset donors than for unshared ones. Several donors held about 5% of naive CD4 clonotypes in common.

This CDR3 contains 18 residues. Germline assignment: CDR1 SGHNT and CDR2 YYREEE (reference sequence). V shed 6 bases, J shed 5 bases, and the junction held 13 bases outside the gene matches. The receptor's source is a man aged 18 to 29 in good health. The rearrangement links TRBV5-4 to TRBJ2-1; TRBD2 matches 14 bases. The sequenced sample consisted of naive CD4+ T cells sorted from blood. Subset given: CD45RA+ positively selected. The CDR3 reads CASTPGLAGVGLDNEQFF. DNA of the CDR3: TGTGCCAGCACCCCGGGACTAGCGGGAGTGGGGTTGGACAATGAGCAGTTCTTC.